The 14 T cell receptor beta chains given below trace back to one sample, sequenced in a study of blood T cell repertoires in COVID-19. TCRdb's table, derived via immunoSEQ multiplex PCR, lists solely in-frame clones and lacks some. The table lists around 250,000 clones, roughly 84% of them singletons. The sequenced sample consisted of peripheral blood. Every receptor here comes from a woman in her 40s who had recovered from COVID-19.

The count of this clone is one. The gene calls are TRBV19 and TRBJ1-2, with TRBD1 matching 9 bases. J lost 8 bases, V lost 3 bases, and 16 bases had no gene match. Germline V lookup: CDR1 LNHDA, CDR2 SQIVND (reference sequence). There are 17 residues in the CDR3. CDR3 loop: CASSINRPDRGTSGYTF. CDR3 nucleotides: TGTGCCAGTAGTATTAATCGCCCGGACAGGGGAACCAGCGGCTACACCTTC.

The V and J genes are TRBV3-1 (or the pseudogene TRBV3-2) and TRBJ1-5; no clear D. Germline-derived CDR1 and CDR2 are LGHDT and YNNKEL (reference sequence). The CDR3 extends over 15 amino acids. V dropped 0 bases and J dropped 6 bases, with 12 bases sitting between them. DNA for the CDR3: TGTGCCAGCAGCCAAGACGCTGCATACTCTCAGCCCCAGCATTTT. Residues: CASSQDAAYSQPQHF.

The J gene is TRBJ2-1, the V gene TRBV6-5; TRBD2 might be the D (5 bases). V gave up 2 bases and J gave up 3 bases, with 5 bases separating them. The CDR3 contains 13 residues. The germline V gene has CDR1 MNHEY and CDR2 SVGAGI. The CDR3 region has the DNA TGTGCCAGCAGTTACCGGGACTACAATGAGCAGTTCTTC. Its translation is CASSYRDYNEQFF.

This clone was detected only once. The genes are TRBV2 and TRBJ1-6; 8 bases line up with TRBD1. With V trimmed by 6 bases and J by 9 bases, 10 bases remained unmatched. Germline values: CDR1 SNHLY, CDR2 FYNNEI. This CDR3 region has 15 residues. CDR3 bases: TGTGCCAGCAGGCAGGGGGCCATAGAAAGTTCACCCCTCCACTTT. It yields the protein CASRQGAIESSPLHF.

The chain carries TRBV9 and TRBJ2-7, with D possibly matching TRBD1 (6 bases). Germline V gene sequence: CDR1 SGDLS, CDR2 YYNGEE. The CDR3 is 13 residues long. V shed 7 bases and J shed 4 bases, with 15 bases lying between them. The CDR3 loop is CASASSQGYEQYF. The CDR3, as DNA: TGTGCCAGCGCTTCTTCTCAGGGGTACGAGCAGTACTTC.

The chain links TRBV3-1 (or the pseudogene TRBV3-2) to TRBJ1-2, with TRBD1 matching 7 bases. Germline CDR1 is LGHDT and CDR2 is YNNKEL (reference sequence). The CDR3 totals 15 residues. The V and J ends lost 0 bases and 2 bases, in that order; junction bases with no gene match: 3. CDR3 loop: CASSQEGTVNYGYTF. For the CDR3, the DNA is TGTGCCAGCAGCCAAGAAGGGACAGTCAACTATGGCTACACCTTC.

The CDR3, as DNA: TGCGCCAGCAGCACGACCTCCGGGACTCCTTACGAGCAGTACTTC. This codes for CASSTTSGTPYEQYF. The genes are TRBV5-1 and TRBJ2-7; weak D call: TRBD2 (6 bases). CDR1 and CDR2 from the germline V gene are SGHRS and YFSETQ. CDR3 length equals 15 residues. Trimming stripped 4 bases from V and 4 bases from J, with 18 bases between.

This clone was picked up one time. The chain links TRBV28 to TRBJ2-3, with D possibly matching TRBD2 (6 bases). The CDR3 totals 14 residues. CDR1 MDHEN and CDR2 SYDVKM come from the germline V gene. V lost 8 bases and J lost 1, with 13 bases in between. CDR3 DNA sequence: TGTGCCAGCTCCGAGGGCGGGGGCACAGATACGCAGTATTTT. Residues: CASSEGGGTDTQYF.

This sequence joins TRBV7-9 and TRBJ1-2, with D possibly being TRBD1 (6 bases). Trimming took 4 bases from V and 4 from J, leaving 16 bases between them. Germline CDR1 is SEHNR and CDR2 is FQNEAQ (reference sequence). There are 15 residues in the CDR3. As DNA, the CDR3 is TGTGCCAGCAGCTCGTTGACAGGATTGGGCTATGGCTACACCTTC. It yields the protein CASSSLTGLGYGYTF.

The rearrangement links TRBV6-5 to TRBJ2-3; D is possibly TRBD1 (6 bases). CDR1 is MNHEY, CDR2 SVGAGI, per germline. The CDR3 is made up of 14 amino acids. The V and J ends lost 9 bases and 6 bases respectively, with 19 bases between them. The chain's CDR3 is CASILKGVADTQYF. For the CDR3, the DNA is TGTGCCAGTATATTGAAGGGGGTCGCGGATACGCAGTATTTT.

The CDR3 protein is CASTGGSYYNEQFF. DNA for the CDR3: TGTGCCAGCACCGGCGGATCGTACTACAATGAGCAGTTCTTC. The genes are TRBV6-5 and TRBJ2-1; D gene unclear. Germline V gene lookup returns CDR1 MNHEY and CDR2 SVGAGI. The CDR3 is 14 residues long. V was clipped by 7 bases and J by 3 bases, with 13 bases between them.

The chain recombines TRBV2 with TRBJ1-3, with TRBD1 as a possible D gene (6 bases). Per germline, CDR1 SNHLY and CDR2 FYNNEI. The CDR3 runs to 14 residues. V lost 6 bases and J 0 bases, leaving 9 bases between the germline ends. This CDR3 is CASRTGFSGNTIYF. The CDR3 DNA reads as TGTGCCAGCAGGACAGGCTTCTCTGGAAACACCATATATTTT.

This chain connects TRBV18 to TRBJ2-5, with 8 bases fitting TRBD2. V lost 6 bases and J lost 2; bases outside the gene matches: 17. CDR3 length: 18 residues. Germline V gives CDR1 KGHSH, CDR2 LQKENI. CDR3 residues: CASSQTGTRSGRQETQYF. The CDR3 bases are TGTGCCAGCTCGCAAACCGGGACTAGGTCGGGAAGGCAAGAGACCCAGTACTTC. Supplemented by reference TRBV18 and TRBJ2-5, the full variable domain reads NAGVMQNPRHLVRRRGQEARLRCSPMKGHSHVYWYRQLPEEGLKFMVYLQKENIIDESGMPKERFSAEFPKEGPSILRIQQVVRGDSAAYFCASSQTGTRSGRQETQYFGPGTRLLVL.

CDR3 nucleotide sequence: TGTGCCAGCAGCCAAGATGGGCGTAATGAAAAACTGTTTTTT. Translation gives CASSQDGRNEKLFF. The chain employs TRBV3-1 (or the pseudogene TRBV3-2) and TRBJ1-4, with D uncertain. CDR3 length equals 14 residues. V lost 0 bases and J lost 4, with 6 bases in between. The germline CDR1 and CDR2 sequences are LGHDT and YNNKEL (reference sequence).